A selection of T cell receptor beta chains follows, all from one sample in a study of T cells after posttransplantation cyclophosphamide. TCRdb keeps only in-frame clones here, not all; method: immunoSEQ multiplex PCR. The profile shows about 66,000 clones, about 94% of them singletons. The sequenced material came from PBMCs. These TCRs come from a young woman in good health and a related stem cell transplant donor. Each CDR3 is given without its conserved first and last residue. The order of the fields is CDR3 protein, J gene, V gene.

ASSPGTGELF,TRBJ2-2,TRBV7-3
ARFNSGNTIY,TRBJ1-3,TRBV5-4
ASSTSDRATEAF,TRBJ1-1,TRBV5-1
ASSQDGETNYGYT,TRBJ1-2,TRBV4-3
ASGGGGGAPYNEQF,TRBJ2-1,TRBV7-2
ASSQESALLAEAF,TRBJ1-1,TRBV14
ASSLIGTPGDGYT,TRBJ1-2,TRBV7-9
ASCGAGHQETQY,TRBJ2-5,TRBV18
SASLGETQY,TRBJ2-5,TRBV20-1
ASSPNQWSGSPLH,TRBJ1-6,TRBV7-9
ASSLFGTGNNEQF,TRBJ2-1,TRBV5-1
AIRTGEGGNTIY,TRBJ1-3,TRBV10-3
ASSPAPGPYSNQPQH,TRBJ1-5,TRBV18
ASSQDNPDGDGYT,TRBJ1-2,TRBV4-3
ASSLNRGGTQY,TRBJ2-5,TRBV7-2
ASSLEARRGGEQY,TRBJ2-7,TRBV7-2
ASSPSDLSNQPQH,TRBJ1-5,TRBV18
ASSEGQGNSPLH,TRBJ1-6,TRBV6-4
ASSYSYATNEKLF,TRBJ1-4,TRBV6-5
ASRGLPGQGVEQY,TRBJ2-7,TRBV6-1
ASSIERGTARH,TRBJ1-5,TRBV19
ASSQNSDRGEKLF,TRBJ1-4,TRBV18
ASSQDPSGSGVRGYT,TRBJ1-2,TRBV4-2
ASSKGTSGGQFGNEQF,TRBJ2-1,TRBV9
ASSVEQGDPYNSPLH,TRBJ1-6,TRBV9
ASSFRSLLGYT,TRBJ1-2,TRBV28
ASSVMSTNYGYT,TRBJ1-2,TRBV2
ASSPGTGGNYGYT,TRBJ1-2,TRBV7-3
ASSGGGTGVHEQF,TRBJ2-1,TRBV2
ASISRGLTEAF,TRBJ1-1,TRBV19
ASSPTRQVGQGYT,TRBJ1-2,TRBV6-5
AVKTGLSTDTQY,TRBJ2-3,TRBV7-2
ASSESPGVNQPQH,TRBJ1-5,TRBV6-1
ASTQGPSGGGRPSTDTQY,TRBJ2-3,TRBV7-6
ASSQPRDKGGTF,TRBJ1-1,TRBV18
AWSPPDRSFGNQPQH,TRBJ1-5,TRBV30
ASSKDSYTEAF,TRBJ1-1,TRBV6-5
ASSVGTGAISYEQY,TRBJ2-7,TRBV9
APERQSNTEAF,TRBJ1-1,TRBV6-1
ASSLGLAGEQETQY,TRBJ2-5,TRBV7-2
ASSETTGGSNQPQH,TRBJ1-5,TRBV27
ASMDPYRRDAGETQY,TRBJ2-5,TRBV10-2
ASSRRDFYGYT,TRBJ1-2,TRBV6-5
ASSLPVPTDTQY,TRBJ2-3,TRBV7-9
ATSRDPQKETQY,TRBJ2-5,TRBV15
ASSLRSYEQY,TRBJ2-7,TRBV5-6
ASSLAASSQQY,TRBJ2-7,TRBV5-5
ASRGQGSNTIY,TRBJ1-3,TRBV25-1
ASSLDRGRGQPQH,TRBJ1-5,TRBV11-2
ASSQGLAGFHEQY,TRBJ2-7,TRBV13
SVMDVEKLF,TRBJ1-4,TRBV29-1
ASSLRQARVVAGYT,TRBJ1-2,TRBV5-6
ASSFSPQGGDYT,TRBJ1-2,TRBV7-9
ASSIVGGTTEAF,TRBJ1-1,TRBV19